What follows are 30 T cell receptor beta chains derived from one specimen sequenced in a study of shared clonotypes between healthy human individuals. This table comes from immunoSEQ multiplex PCR, and its TCRdb copy is limited to in-frame clones, with some not included. Among some 1,600,000 clones listed, approximately 98% were seen once. Sequencing input: naive CD4+ T cells sorted from blood. Subset: CD45RA+ positively selected. These receptors were taken from a man younger than 40 in good health.

The chain uses TRBV6-1 and TRBJ1-5; tentatively, D is TRBD1 (6 bases). Trimming left V 3 bases short and J 5 bases short, with 17 bases between. CDR1 and CDR2 (germline): MNHNS, SASEGT. This CDR3 has 16 amino acids. The CDR3 spells CASSDPQRQAYQPQHF. Written as DNA, the CDR3 is TGTGCCAGCAGTGACCCCCAAAGACAGGCCTATCAGCCCCAGCATTTT.

The chain employs TRBV2 and TRBJ2-5, with D tentatively TRBD2 (6 bases). Germline V gene lookup returns CDR1 SNHLY and CDR2 FYNNEI. The V gene lost 3 bases and the J gene lost 2 bases, with 10 bases spanning the gap. The CDR3 is 14 residues long. CDR3 bases: TGTGCCAGCAGTGATGCGGGAATTCAAGAGACCCAGTACTTC. Amino acid sequence: CASSDAGIQETQYF.

V and J are TRBV9 and TRBJ2-1; the match to TRBD2 covers 8 bases. The CDR3 has 15 residues. V trimming: 0 bases; J trimming: 7 bases; junction bases outside the gene matches: 6. Germline V gives CDR1 SGDLS, CDR2 YYNGEE. The CDR3 nucleotides are TGTGCCAGCAGCGTAGGTAGCGGGGTGACAAATGAGCAGTTCTTC. It specifies CASSVGSGVTNEQFF.

J is TRBJ2-7 and V is TRBV18; D not certain. The V and J ends lost 3 bases and 0 bases respectively, with 9 bases between them. Germline assignment: CDR1 KGHSH and CDR2 LQKENI. The CDR3 loop spans 14 amino acids. In DNA, the CDR3 is TGTGCCAGCTCACCGGCGGTGACCTCCTACGAGCAGTACTTC. Residues: CASSPAVTSYEQYF.

The chain employs TRBV7-9 and TRBJ2-5, with 11 bases identical to TRBD2. The germline gives CDR1 SEHNR, CDR2 FQNEAQ (reference sequence). The J segment lost 1 base and the V segment lost 5 bases, leaving 6 bases of the junction unmatched. The CDR3 spans 16 residues. The CDR3 DNA reads TGTGCCAGCAGCCCGCTCGGGACTAGCGGCCAAGAGACCCAGTACTTC. Residues: CASSPLGTSGQETQYF.

The CDR3 protein is CASTRGQGRTEQYF. CDR3 DNA: TGTGCCAGCACCAGAGGGCAGGGGAGGACCGAGCAGTACTTC. The chain carries TRBV11-1 and TRBJ2-7, with D perhaps given as TRBD1 or TRBD2 (6 bases each). CDR3 length equals 14 residues. The V end was cut by 7 bases, the J end by 6 bases, with 19 bases between. In germline, CDR1 is SGHAT, CDR2 FQDESV (reference sequence).

The rearrangement links TRBV7-3 to TRBJ2-1; no clear D gene. Germline values: CDR1 SGHTA, CDR2 FQGTGA. CDR3 length equals 14 residues. The V gene lost 1 base and the J gene lost 6 bases, with 10 bases spanning the gap. This CDR3 is CASSLSPRANEQFF. The DNA of the CDR3 is TGTGCCAGCAGCTTAAGTCCTAGAGCCAATGAGCAGTTCTTC.

The chain is built from TRBV7-9 and TRBJ2-7; D may be TRBD2 (6 bases). The CDR3 is made up of 18 amino acids. Germline V gives CDR1 SEHNR, CDR2 FQNEAQ (reference sequence). The V gene lost 4 bases and the J gene lost 0 bases, with 22 bases spanning the gap. This chain's CDR3 is CASSYTPGDGPSSYEQYF. The CDR3 region has the DNA TGTGCCAGCAGCTATACACCGGGGGACGGCCCGAGCTCCTACGAGCAGTACTTC.

The V call is TRBV29-1, the J call TRBJ1-4, with D unresolved. The CDR3 totals 16 residues. Trimming left V 0 bases short and J 0 bases short, with 11 bases between. The germline V gene has CDR1 SQVTM and CDR2 ANQGSEA. Written as DNA, the CDR3 is TGCAGCGTTGAAGATATCTTGGCAGCAACTAATGAAAAACTGTTTTTT. It is translated as CSVEDILAATNEKLFF.

The CDR3 nucleotides are TGCGCCAGCAGCCAGGGGCAGGGGCAGGGGGCAGATACGCAGTATTTT. This encodes CASSQGQGQGADTQYF. This chain links TRBV4-1 with TRBJ2-3; 7 positions agree with TRBD1. In germline, CDR1 is MGHRA, CDR2 YSYEKL. The junction had 10 bases not matched to a gene; V was cut back by 3 bases and J by 4 bases. This CDR3 region has 16 residues.

The chain joins TRBV19 to TRBJ2-1; TRBD2 matches at 15 bases. The CDR3 is made up of 18 amino acids. Germline V lookup: CDR1 LNHDA, CDR2 SQIVND (reference sequence). V trimming: 10 bases; J trimming: 0 bases; junction bases outside the gene matches: 10. The CDR3 nucleotides are TGTGCCACCAAAGGACTAGCGGGAGGGTTCGGCTCCTACAATGAGCAGTTCTTC. This encodes CATKGLAGGFGSYNEQFF.

This chain links TRBV27 with TRBJ2-5; D possibly corresponds to TRBD1 (6 bases). The length of the CDR3 is 16 residues. The germline V gene encodes CDR1 MNHEY and CDR2 SMNVEV (reference sequence). Trimming left V 5 bases short and J 5 bases short, with 21 bases between. CDR3 bases: TGTGCCAGCAGTCCCCTCACAGGGCCCTCGGCGGAGACCCAGTACTTC. The encoded protein is CASSPLTGPSAETQYF.

The genes are TRBV5-5 and TRBJ1-2, with D hard to call. From germline, CDR1 is SGHKS and CDR2 YYEKEE (reference sequence). Trimming left V 0 bases short and J 4 bases short, with 13 bases between. The CDR3 loop spans 15 amino acids. CDR3 in amino acids: CASSLGPEAAYGYTF. As DNA, the CDR3 is TGTGCCAGCAGCTTGGGACCCGAGGCTGCCTATGGCTACACCTTC.

The J gene is TRBJ2-1, the V gene TRBV10-1; D may be TRBD2 (7 bases). This CDR3 is 15 amino acids long. Germline CDR1 and CDR2: WNHNN and SYGVQD (reference sequence). V shed 8 bases and J shed 7 bases, with 21 bases lying between them. The CDR3 is CASSRGASGGNEQFF. CDR3 bases: TGCGCCAGCTCAAGGGGGGCTAGCGGCGGGAATGAGCAGTTCTTC.

The CDR3, as DNA: TGCGCCAGCAGCCTTACTCTAGCGGGAGGGATTCGGGAGCAGTACTTC. Residues: CASSLTLAGGIREQYF. The chain links TRBV4-1 to TRBJ2-7; TRBD2 aligns across 12 bases. After removal of 4 bases from V and 7 bases from J, the junction contained 11 bases not matched to a gene. Germline CDR1 and CDR2: MGHRA and YSYEKL. The CDR3 extends over 16 amino acids.

The genes are TRBV4-1 and TRBJ2-1, with 13 bases identical to TRBD2. Germline V gives CDR1 MGHRA, CDR2 YSYEKL. This CDR3 spans 15 amino acids. Losses at the gene ends were 6 bases for V and 11 bases for J; bases not matched to a gene: 10. The chain's CDR3 is CASSTGTSGIGQQFF. The CDR3 coding sequence is TGCGCCAGCAGTACCGGGACTAGCGGGATTGGGCAGCAGTTCTTC.

This clone has just one count. This chain joins TRBV28 and TRBJ2-1; D uncertain. This CDR3 is 13 amino acids long. Trimming removed 9 bases from V and 4 bases from J, with 13 bases in between. In germline, CDR1 is MDHEN, CDR2 SYDVKM. CDR3 nucleotides: TGTGCCAGTATTTCCGGAGATTACAATGAGCAGTTCTTC. Amino acids: CASISGDYNEQFF. Looking up the rest from reference TRBV28 and TRBJ2-1 gives the full variable domain: DVKVTQSSRYLVKRTGEKVFLECVQDMDHENMFWYRQDPGLGLRLIYFSYDVKMKEKGDIPEGYSVSREKKERFSLILESASTNQTSMYLCASISGDYNEQFFGPGTRLTVL.

V and J are TRBV15 and TRBJ2-7; 8 bases line up with TRBD1. Germline lookup yields CDR1 LNHNV and CDR2 YYDKDF (reference sequence). J was trimmed by 0 bases and V by 1 base; bases with no gene match: 5. The CDR3 totals 16 residues. The CDR3 loop reads CATSRGGTGYSYEQYF. The CDR3 DNA reads as TGTGCCACCAGCAGAGGGGGGACAGGATACTCCTACGAGCAGTACTTC.

V is TRBV6-5 and J is TRBJ2-1, with D maybe TRBD1 (6 bases). V lost 2 bases and J 9 bases, leaving 14 bases between the germline ends. The CDR3 length is 14 residues. Germline CDR1 reads MNHEY; CDR2 reads SVGAGI. The CDR3 DNA sequence: TGTGCCAGCAGTTACGGGACACGTGAGGGTGAGCAGTTCTTC. This sequence encodes CASSYGTREGEQFF.

V is TRBV4-1 and J is TRBJ2-1, with 7 bases matching TRBD2. The CDR3 runs 12 residues. The J segment lost 10 bases and the V segment lost 3 bases, leaving 3 bases of the junction unmatched. The germline CDR1 and CDR2 sequences are MGHRA and YSYEKL. CDR3 residues: CASSHLGGEQFF. In nucleotides, the CDR3 is TGCGCCAGCAGCCACCTCGGGGGGGAGCAGTTCTTC.

The chain carries TRBV25-1 and TRBJ2-1; no reliable D call. The CDR3 loop spans 13 amino acids. V lost 7 bases, J lost 3 bases, and 10 bases lay in between. The germline CDR1 and CDR2 sequences are MGHDK and SYGVNS. For the CDR3, the DNA is TGTGCCAGCAAGCTTGACGTCTACAATGAGCAGTTCTTC. It specifies CASKLDVYNEQFF.

The chain has TRBV2 and TRBJ1-1, with D maybe TRBD1 (5 bases). Trimming shortened V by 4 bases and J by 0 bases, and 15 bases separated the two germline ends. Germline V gene data show CDR1 as SNHLY and CDR2 as FYNNEI. This CDR3 comprises 16 residues. DNA for the CDR3: TGTGCCAGCAGTGCAACAGGAATGAGAATGAACACTGAAGCTTTCTTT. This codes for CASSATGMRMNTEAFF.

On this clone: Other DNA sequences in this specimen translate into the identical CDR3. This chain connects TRBV11-2 to TRBJ1-2; no definite D call. Germline values: CDR1 SGHAT, CDR2 FQNNGV. V dropped 4 bases and J dropped 8 bases, with 8 bases sitting between them. This CDR3 is 11 amino acids long. As DNA, the CDR3 is TGTGCCAGCAGCTCCGGAGGCGGCTACACCTTC. It specifies CASSSGGGYTF.

The chain uses TRBV10-3 and TRBJ2-7; 7 bases are shared with TRBD2. The CDR3 has 15 residues. Germline loops: CDR1 ENHRY, CDR2 SYGVKD. The V segment lost 6 bases and the J segment 0 bases; nucleotides outside the gene matches: 8. CDR3 loop: CAISLTSTSSYEQYF. The CDR3 nucleotides read TGTGCCATCAGCCTGACTAGCACGAGCTCCTACGAGCAGTACTTC.

The chain carries TRBV6-6 and TRBJ2-7; D is ambiguous. The V end lost 3 bases, the J end lost 6 bases, and 6 bases lay between the germline ends. This CDR3 is built from 11 residues. Per the germline V gene, CDR1 is MNHNY and CDR2 is SVGAGI (reference sequence). The CDR3 bases are TGTGCCAGCAGTTATAGTAGCGAGCAGTACTTC. Translating gives CASSYSSEQYF.

This chain connects TRBV27 to TRBJ2-6; D is ambiguous. CDR1 is MNHEY and CDR2 is SMNVEV in the germline V gene (reference sequence). The CDR3 has 18 amino acids. V gave up 5 bases and J gave up 4 bases, with 21 bases separating them. The CDR3 here is CASSPLSTPSSGANVLTF. CDR3 bases: TGTGCCAGCAGTCCTCTCTCGACGCCCTCGTCAGGGGCCAACGTCCTGACTTTC.

This clone has only one observation. The rearrangement joins TRBV7-9 to TRBJ1-2; the D gene is possibly TRBD1 (5 bases). Trimming pared 5 bases from V and 3 bases from J, leaving 13 bases between. This CDR3 is built from 14 residues. CDR1 is SEHNR, CDR2 FQNEAQ, per germline (reference sequence). The CDR3 DNA reads as TGTGCCAGCAGCCCAGGGACCGACCACTATGGCTACACCTTC. The encoded protein is CASSPGTDHYGYTF.

The chain is built from TRBV5-4 and TRBJ2-2; D is possibly TRBD1 or TRBD2 (5 bases each). CDR1 SGHNT and CDR2 YYREEE come from the germline V gene (reference sequence). Trimming pared 4 bases from V and 6 bases from J, leaving 13 bases between. The CDR3 consists of 14 residues. In DNA form, the CDR3 reads TGTGCCAGCAGCCTCCGGGACCCCTCCGGGGAGCTGTTTTTT. Its translation: CASSLRDPSGELFF.

This clone was observed once. The chain is built from TRBV13 and TRBJ2-7, with unresolved D. CDR1 and CDR2 from the germline V gene are PRHDT and FYEKMQ (reference sequence). This CDR3 has 16 amino acids. V was shortened by 5 bases and J by 5 bases, with 22 bases between the two germline ends. The CDR3 bases are TGTGCCAGCAGCCCTACGTCGCGGCTAGGCACCCACGAGCAGTACTTC. It specifies CASSPTSRLGTHEQYF.

The chain is built from TRBV28 and TRBJ2-1; tentative D call: TRBD1 (6 bases). The CDR3 consists of 14 residues. Trimming took 8 bases from V and 2 from J, leaving 13 bases between them. Germline V gene sequence: CDR1 MDHEN, CDR2 SYDVKM. CDR3 sequence (DNA): TGTGCCAGCTCAGGGGCGAGCCCCTACAATGAGCAGTTCTTC. It yields the protein CASSGASPYNEQFF. Combining the CDR3 with reference TRBV28 and TRBJ2-1 gives the whole variable domain DVKVTQSSRYLVKRTGEKVFLECVQDMDHENMFWYRQDPGLGLRLIYFSYDVKMKEKGDIPEGYSVSREKKERFSLILESASTNQTSMYLCASSGASPYNEQFFGPGTRLTVL.